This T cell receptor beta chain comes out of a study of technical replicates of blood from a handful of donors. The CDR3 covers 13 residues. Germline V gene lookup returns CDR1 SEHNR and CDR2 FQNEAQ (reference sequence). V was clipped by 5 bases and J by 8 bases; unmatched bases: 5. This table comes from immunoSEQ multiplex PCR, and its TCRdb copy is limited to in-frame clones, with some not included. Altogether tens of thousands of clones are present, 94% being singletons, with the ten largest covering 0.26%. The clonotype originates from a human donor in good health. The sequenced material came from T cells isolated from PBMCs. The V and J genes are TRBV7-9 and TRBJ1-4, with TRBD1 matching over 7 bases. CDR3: CASSARQGEKLFF. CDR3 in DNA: TGTGCCAGCAGCGCCCGACAGGGCGAAAAACTGTTTTTT.